The 18 T cell receptor beta chains in this list originate from one sample, sequenced in a study of response to subunit inactivated influenza vaccine. TCRdb re-called the RT-PCR reads through MiXCR, storing one row per CDR3 protein. The data hold over 750,000 distinct CDR3 sequences, with around 20% observed a single time. Sequenced here: PBMCs from blood, sampled more than 4 days after vaccination. These receptors all stem from a man aged 45-65 years who received an inactivated influenza vaccine.

This clonotype was seen a few times. The rearrangement links TRBV29-1 to TRBJ2-1; TRBD1 matches at 7 bases. V shed 2 bases, J shed 4 bases, and the junction held 2 bases outside the gene matches. From germline, CDR1 is SQVTM and CDR2 ANQGSEA. There are 13 residues in the CDR3. Written as DNA, the CDR3 is TGCAGCGTTGAATACAGGGGATACAATGAGCAGTTCTTC. Translating it yields CSVEYRGYNEQFF.

The sample holds many counts of this clonotype. The chain employs TRBV10-3 and TRBJ2-7, with a tentative D call TRBD2 (5 bases). V shed 10 bases and J shed 4 bases, with 8 bases lying between them. The CDR3 covers 10 residues. Germline-derived CDR1 and CDR2 are ENHRY and SYGVKD. The CDR3 sequence is CATGEYEQYF. CDR3 sequence (DNA): TGTGCCACTGGGGAGTACGAGCAGTACTTC.

V usage is TRBV29-1 and J usage is TRBJ2-1; 7 positions agree with TRBD2. Germline CDR1 is SQVTM and CDR2 is ANQGSEA. CDR3 length equals 12 residues. Trimming took 1 base from V and 8 from J; bases not matched to a gene: 2. The CDR3 loop is CSVEGGGDEQFF. Here the CDR3 DNA reads TGCAGCGTTGAAGGGGGAGGGGATGAGCAGTTCTTC.

This clonotype was recorded a few times. The chain employs TRBV5-1 and TRBJ2-7, with 7 bases matching TRBD1. Germline assignment: CDR1 SGHRS and CDR2 YFSETQ. V trimming: 0 bases; J trimming: 6 bases; junction bases outside the gene matches: 6. This CDR3 has 14 amino acids. The CDR3 nucleotides read TGCGCCAGCAGCTTGGAGAACTGGACAGGCGAGCAGTACTTC. Protein product: CASSLENWTGEQYF.

The chain has TRBV10-3 and TRBJ2-5; D unresolved. The V end was cut by 4 bases, the J end by 6 bases, with 6 bases between. Germline loops: CDR1 ENHRY, CDR2 SYGVKD. This CDR3 contains 11 residues. CDR3 bases: TGTGCCATCAGTGCTGGGAAGACCCAGTACTTC. This translates into CAISAGKTQYF.

This clonotype was seen a few times. The CDR3 protein is CASKVLDGQPQHF. The CDR3, as DNA: TGTGCCAGTAAAGTCCTCGACGGGCAGCCCCAGCATTTT. The chain is built from TRBV28 and TRBJ1-5; D is unresolved. This CDR3 spans 13 amino acids. Trimming shortened V by 9 bases and J by 7 bases, and 16 bases separated the two germline ends. Germline loops: CDR1 MDHEN, CDR2 SYDVKM.

This clonotype was seen a few times. This sequence joins TRBV5-1 and TRBJ2-3, with 11 bases lining up with TRBD1. Germline CDR1 is SGHRS and CDR2 is YFSETQ. V lost 7 bases, J lost 0 bases, and 13 bases stayed unmatched. CDR3 length equals 18 residues. For the CDR3, the DNA is TGCGCCAGCGCTTTGGGACAGGGGGTAAAGACTAGCACAGATACGCAGTATTTT. As protein: CASALGQGVKTSTDTQYF.

In its sample, this clonotype was seen many times. V is TRBV29-1 and J is TRBJ2-3; D is uncertain. The CDR3 covers 15 residues. Trimming removed 0 bases from V and 2 bases from J, with 12 bases in between. CDR1 and CDR2 (germline): SQVTM, ANQGSEA. The CDR3 protein is CSVEEGEVFTDTQYF. CDR3 DNA sequence: TGCAGCGTTGAAGAAGGCGAGGTTTTCACAGATACGCAGTATTTT.

This clonotype was seen only a few times. The chain joins TRBV20-1 to TRBJ1-2, with D perhaps matching TRBD1 (6 bases). The V end lost 6 bases, the J end lost 7 bases, and 12 bases lay between the germline ends. Germline loops: CDR1 DFQATT, CDR2 SNEGSKA (reference sequence). The CDR3 runs 11 residues. Here the CDR3 reads CSARGAVGYTF. DNA of the CDR3: TGCAGTGCCCGGGGGGCAGTTGGCTACACCTTC.

Only a few counts were recorded for this clonotype. J is TRBJ1-1 and V is TRBV4-2; D might be TRBD1 (5 bases). CDR1 and CDR2 from the germline V gene are LGHNA and YNFKEQ. The CDR3 contains 16 residues. V was pared by 0 bases and J by 7 bases, with 18 bases between. The CDR3 spells CASSQDLRAGPSEAFF. Here the CDR3 DNA reads TGTGCCAGCAGCCAAGATCTCCGCGCAGGGCCCAGTGAAGCTTTCTTT.

The J gene is TRBJ2-7, the V gene TRBV20-1; 8 bases match TRBD2. Germline CDR1 is DFQATT and CDR2 is SNEGSKA (reference sequence). The trim removed 3 bases at V and 5 bases at J, leaving 6 bases unmatched. The CDR3 is made up of 13 amino acids. The CDR3 region is CSARGTSHDEQYF. The DNA of the CDR3 is TGCAGTGCTAGGGGGACTAGTCACGACGAGCAGTACTTC.

In its sample, this clonotype was seen a few times. The rearrangement links TRBV6-1 to TRBJ2-7; D is ambiguous. This CDR3 has 13 residues. V shed 2 bases and J shed 6 bases, with 11 bases lying between them. CDR1 MNHNS and CDR2 SASEGT come from the germline V gene. CDR3 bases: TGTGCCAGCAGTGAACTGGGCTTGCGCGAGCAGTACTTC. It codes for CASSELGLREQYF.

This clonotype has only a few counts. The V and J genes are TRBV5-1 and TRBJ1-1; D uncertain. The CDR3 contains 15 residues. The V end was cut by 3 bases, the J end by 0 bases, with 12 bases between. Germline-derived CDR1 and CDR2 are SGHRS and YFSETQ. The CDR3 nucleotides are TGCGCCAGCAGCTGGACCACAGAACTGAACACTGAAGCTTTCTTT. This codes for CASSWTTELNTEAFF.

About this clonotype: A much bigger clone sits one base away, suggesting this may be a read error. V gene TRBV7-6 combines with J gene TRBJ1-2; tentatively, D is TRBD1 (6 bases). CDR1 is SGHVS, CDR2 FNYEAQ, per germline. This CDR3 has 14 amino acids. The CDR3 reads CANSPRGADYGYTF. The CDR3 DNA is TGTGCCAACAGCCCGAGGGGGGCGGACTATGGCTACACCTTC.

This sequence joins TRBV20-1 and TRBJ2-3; no reliable D call. The CDR3 contains 13 residues. The V and J ends lost 3 bases and 2 bases respectively, with 9 bases between them. Germline CDR1 is DFQATT and CDR2 is SNEGSKA (reference sequence). CDR3 sequence reads: CSARGRLTDTQYF. The CDR3 nucleotides are TGCAGTGCTAGGGGTCGTCTCACAGATACGCAGTATTTT.

The genes are TRBV20-1 and TRBJ2-1, with D perhaps being TRBD1 or TRBD2 (5 bases each). Looked up from germline, CDR1 is DFQATT and CDR2 is SNEGSKA (reference sequence). The CDR3 is made up of 14 amino acids. Trimming cost V 4 bases and J 4 bases, with 14 bases left between them. CDR3 sequence reads: CSANPRGPYNEQFF. As DNA, the CDR3 is TGCAGTGCTAACCCCCGGGGCCCTTACAATGAGCAGTTCTTC.

J is TRBJ2-5 and V is TRBV29-1; 8 bases fit TRBD1. The junction had 18 bases not matched to a gene; V was cut back by 7 bases and J by 2 bases. The CDR3 is 17 residues long. CDR1 SQVTM and CDR2 ANQGSEA come from the germline V gene. This chain's CDR3 is CSALYETGAHLQETQYF. In DNA form, the CDR3 reads TGCAGCGCCTTATACGAGACAGGGGCGCACCTTCAAGAGACCCAGTACTTC. Together with reference TRBV29-1 and TRBJ2-5, the CDR3 gives the full variable domain: SAVISQKPSRDICQRGTSLTIQCQVDSQVTMMFWYRQQPGQSLTLIATANQGSEATYESGFVIDKFPISRPNLTFSTLTVSNMSPEDSSIYLCSALYETGAHLQETQYFGPGTRLLVL.

In its sample, this clonotype was seen a few times. The chain recombines TRBV29-1 with TRBJ1-1, with D hard to call. The germline CDR1 and CDR2 sequences are SQVTM and ANQGSEA. Trimming took off 6 bases at V and 6 bases at J, with 17 bases between the two ends. CDR3 length: 13 amino acids. The CDR3 spells CSVTQRVRPEAFF. Written as DNA, the CDR3 is TGCAGCGTGACCCAAAGGGTTAGACCTGAAGCTTTCTTT.